The present TCR beta chain was sequenced within a study of identical twins. General study results and limits: The study found weaker excess twin sharing in beta out-of-frame sequences. The more abundant beta clonotypes in cord blood had fewer insertions, and memory repertoires did not show this.

Donors were all healthy Caucasians. CDR3 length: 14 residues. Germline CDR1 is SGHNT and CDR2 is YENEEA. A note on this clonotype: Antigen: not known. At one boundary the junction diverges from the germline segment, which might be a read error.

In TCRdb, the 5' RACE reads were re-called with MiXCR into one record per CDR3 protein. Of about 890,000 distinct CDR3 sequences listed, about 12% are singletons. The data were also submitted as part of a second study, on yellow fever vaccine responses in identical twins. As that study records: Among the twins, the vaccine T cell response reportedly seemed partly convergent and partly personalized.

Material: PBMCs. The rearrangement uses TRBV11-3 and TRBJ2-1; TRBD1 is a possible D gene (6 bases). This TCR came from a woman under 30 in good health. The CDR3: CASSSGALPNGQFF. Written as DNA, the CDR3 is TGTGCCAGCAGCTCAGGGGCCCTCCCCAATGGGCAGTTCTTC.